The entry that follows covers one TCR beta chain sequence. Its antigen is still unknown. No base qualities exist here, and no much larger clone lies one base off it. The CDR3 holds 13 amino acids from the cysteine to the phenylalanine. Only CDR3 DNA remains: 39 bases, in frame from the first base. CDR1 and CDR2 are read off the germline V gene (reference sequence) as PRHDT and FYEKMQ. At the junction V is shortened by 5 bases and J by 9 bases, with 14 bases in between. This sample stems from a study of T cells in Graves' hyperthyroidism and ophthalmopathy (dated by TCRdb to between 2017 and 2020). Notes on the research overall: Peripheral blood samples were taken at the time of initial diagnosis, prior to any treatment. To identify TCR V-J signatures that set the groups apart, the researchers used a discovery cohort of 100 patients, made up of 40 to 45 with Graves' ophthalmopathy and about 55 with stable Graves' hyperthyroidism. Prospective prediction of ophthalmopathy was tested in an independent validation cohort consisting of roughly 19 hyperthyroidism patients and 15 to 17 patients who later progressed to ophthalmopathy. For training and testing, the 100 patients in the discovery cohort were randomly divided in a 7:3 ratio. The study also compared thyroid tissue and blood T-cell repertoires from roughly 6 Graves' hyperthyroidism patients. After sampling, hyperthyroidism patients received methimazole starting at 30 mg daily, and ophthalmopathy patients received high-dose intravenous methylprednisolone. According to the paper, TCR Vbeta CDR3 sequencing was carried out on some 130 peripheral blood samples, which came from 40 to 45 ophthalmopathy, under 80 hyperthyroidism and around 17 progressor patients. General findings and caveats noted by the study authors: Most expanded thyroid clonotypes (frequency above 0.001) were also found in blood, which suggests that blood repertoires may mirror thyroid immune responses. No statistical method was used to set the sample size in advance, and investigators knew the group allocation. Ophthalmopathy was separated from stable hyperthyroidism by a 13 V-J signature model, with over 85% sensitivity and about 81% specificity obtained in cross-validation and 80%/75% obtained in testing. In validation, the model predicted progression to ophthalmopathy a median of around 6.5 months before onset, with approximately 68% sensitivity and nearly 75% specificity.

TCR beta CDR3 regions were amplified from RNA transcripts. The TCR CDR3 was subjected to a first round of RT-PCR using the HTBI primer set and the Qiagen OneStep RT-PCR kit. Libraries were constructed in a second round of multiplex PCR, after which size selection and purification were carried out. Libraries were sequenced paired-end with 100 bp reads on an Illumina HiSeq2000. Processing in the source paper ran as follows. SOAPnuke was used to process the raw data, removing reads that contained adapters or uncalled bases, had a mean Phred below 15, or lacked an exact match to the constant primer or identifier. COPE v1.2.5 was used to merge high-quality paired reads, and clonotypes were defined as unique nucleotide sequences. Clonotypes were aligned to IMGT TRBV, TRBD and TRBJ reference segments using MiTCR v1.1. The analysis included only V-J combinations with a frequency above 0.0001, which together covered over 98% of the repertoires. The TCS score was defined as the ratio of F50 (clonal expansion) to E x V (chaos), calculated using BLOSUM62-based TCRdist between CDR3 peptides within each V-J. Welch's t-statistics and random forest reduced fewer than 600 V-J features to 13, which were used in a naive Bayes classifier (R e1071). The public sequencing data were trimmed at Q25 with fastp and processed into clonotypes with MiXCR by TCRdb, which kept only in-frame beta chains. Identical CDR3 proteins give one entry, which carries the most common genes and DNA. The V and J calls were not made by the authors but by TCRdb's processing. In this sample the table shows 730,000 or so distinct CDR3 sequences, about 17% of which occur a single time. Jointly, the top ten make up over 15% of the sample.

The hyperthyroidism patients were between 18 and 65 years old and newly diagnosed, with a disease duration of less than 2 months. Any patient with an uncontrolled infection, another autoimmune disease, pregnancy or lactation was excluded. Diagnoses were established on the basis of clinical symptoms, serum thyroxine and TRAb, thyroid ultrasound, and orbital computed tomography. For progressor patients, blood was drawn at the first diagnosis of hyperthyroidism, before any ophthalmopathy symptoms had appeared. PBMCs were separated from under 11 ml of fresh peripheral blood using Ficoll-Paque density gradient centrifugation. Patients classed as progressors first received a Graves' hyperthyroidism diagnosis and then went on to develop ophthalmopathy during follow-up. Total RNA was extracted using Trizol reagent, and RNA quality was assessed on an Agilent 2100 Bioanalyzer.

The sequence came from a woman aged 45-65 years with Graves' hyperthyroidism that later progressed to Graves' ophthalmopathy. The rearrangement joined TRBV13 to TRBJ2-1; a tentative D match to TRBD1 spans 5 bases. Sample: blood. The CDR3 amino acid sequence is: CASSTPPRGEQFF. In nucleotide form, the sequence is TGTGCCAGCAGCACCCCTCCTAGGGGTGAGCAGTTCTTC.